This TCR beta chain is from a study of blood T cell repertoires in COVID-19. Across the study: COVID-19 samples collected from the United States, Italy and Spain covered acute and convalescent phases. T cells, B-cell-depleted T cells, or PBMCs supplied cDNA or gDNA.

Original data processing: Reference gene primer amplification in the assay estimated nucleated cell counts. This table comes from immunoSEQ multiplex PCR, and its TCRdb copy is limited to in-frame clones, with some not included. V and J calls plus clone size are reproduced from that table; the DNA served to infer D and trimming. The table records approximately 150,000 clones, roughly four fifths of them present only once. V lost 1 base and J lost 6; bases outside the gene matches: 3. CDR3 length equals 15 residues. Germline V gene lookup returns CDR1 SGHRS and CDR2 YFSETQ. This receptor was taken from a man aged 55 to 70 with active or convalescent COVID-19. The material sequenced was peripheral blood. This chain links TRBV5-1 with TRBJ2-1; 11 nucleotides agree with TRBD2. The CDR3 nucleotides are TGCGCCAGCAGCTTGACACTAGCGGGAGCCAATGAGCAGTTCTTC. It is translated as CASSLTLAGANEQFF.